The subject of this entry is one T cell receptor beta chain. It has no known antigen specificity. There are no base qualities to consult, and no much larger clone falls within one base. The sample belongs to a study of T cells after yellow fever vaccination (dated by TCRdb to the late 2010s). Background on the whole study: Libraries from fractions with low cell numbers were prepared with the SMART-Seq v4 Ultra Low Input RNA kit. Bulk TCR alpha and beta repertoires were sequenced longitudinally to track T-cell clones before and after primary and booster YFV17D yellow fever vaccination. Two healthy male donors made up the cohort, one aged 18 to 30 years and the other aged 30 to 40 years. Bulk PBMC replicates and cell subsets were isolated from blood drawn at multiple timepoints before and after both primary and secondary immunization. Study-wide findings and limitations: A small share of clonotypes was detected in both CD4 and CD8 compartments, with the overlap likely arising from convergent recombination. The secondary T-cell response was weaker than the primary response but faster, peaking on day 5 instead of day 15. The study included only two donors, which limits how far the findings can be generalized. Most clones expanded after primary vaccination were re-detected after the booster (around 96% of CD4 and around 86% of CD8), suggesting broad memory maintenance. Because abundant contaminating clonotypes from the bulk population could be contained in FACS-sorted repertoires, computational filtering was required.

What the treatment or condition label conveys for this sample: live attenuated yellow fever vaccine strain. At each blood-draw timepoint, two biological replicates of bulk PBMCs were obtained. A standard Ficoll-Paque protocol was used to isolate PBMCs from peripheral blood. TriZol was used to extract RNA from bulk PBMCs, CD4 and CD8 fractions, and dextramer-positive and dextramer-negative fractions. Synthesis of TCR cDNA relied on 5'RACE template switching, a step that introduced a universal primer site along with unique molecular identifiers. Priming of cDNA synthesis was performed from both the TCR alpha and TCR beta constant segments. Two PCR steps were used to amplify libraries, with sample barcodes and sequencing adapters being added in the second step. Sequencing of the libraries was done on either Illumina HiSeq 2500 (2x100 bp) or NovaSeq (2x150 bp). The paper's processing steps were these. Reads were demultiplexed and collapsed into UMI consensus sequences with MIGEC, and V(D)J alignment was performed with MiXCR. Vaccine-responding clonotypes were identified with edgeR using replicate PBMC samples, with FDR below 0.01 and a log2 fold change above 5 up to day 15 being required. Each bulk clonotype received a CD4 or CD8 identity based on whether the sequenced CD4 or CD8 repertoire contained that clonotype at higher abundance. TCRdb reran the public reads through fastp at Q25 and MiXCR, keeping productive beta chains. Rows are combined by CDR3 protein, so each entry shows the most common genes and DNA. The V and J calls and clone size come from TCRdb's table, not from the authors' own analysis. Present in this sample are a few hundred thousand distinct CDR3 sequences, 17% of which were seen just once. The ten most abundant clones make up approximately 15% of the sample.

Sequences ENHRY (CDR1) and SYGVKD (CDR2) are obtained from the germline V gene. V and J are truncated by 4 bases and 5 bases respectively, leaving an intervening sequence of 11 bases. The CDR3 spans 13 residues, from the cysteine through the phenylalanine. Only the CDR3 part of the read is kept: 39 bases, read in frame from the first base. The chain was built from TRBV10-3 and TRBJ1-1; possibly the D gene is TRBD1, per 6 matching bases. Sequences were derived from PBMCs, sampled about 5 days after the first yellow fever vaccination. The sequence came from a man in his late teens or twenties who received the YFV17D yellow fever vaccine. This receptor carries the CDR3 CAISVNQGTEAFF. The sequence in DNA is TGTGCCATCAGTGTTAATCAGGGGACTGAAGCTTTCTTT.